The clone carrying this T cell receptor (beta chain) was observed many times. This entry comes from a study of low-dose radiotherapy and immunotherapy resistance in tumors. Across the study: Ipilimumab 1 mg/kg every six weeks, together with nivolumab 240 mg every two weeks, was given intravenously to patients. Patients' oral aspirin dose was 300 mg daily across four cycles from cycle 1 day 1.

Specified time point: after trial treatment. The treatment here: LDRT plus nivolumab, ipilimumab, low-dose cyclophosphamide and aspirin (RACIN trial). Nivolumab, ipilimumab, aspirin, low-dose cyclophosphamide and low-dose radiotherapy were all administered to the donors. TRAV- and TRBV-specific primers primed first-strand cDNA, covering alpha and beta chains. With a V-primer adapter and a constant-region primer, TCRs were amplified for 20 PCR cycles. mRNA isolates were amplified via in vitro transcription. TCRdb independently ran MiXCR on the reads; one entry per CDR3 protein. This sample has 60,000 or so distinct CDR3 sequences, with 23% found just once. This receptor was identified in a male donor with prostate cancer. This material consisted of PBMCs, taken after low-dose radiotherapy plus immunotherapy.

CDR3: CATSAGTGAEAFF. As DNA, the CDR3 is TGTGCCACCAGTGCCGGGACAGGGGCTGAAGCTTTCTTT. V gene TRBV24-1 combines with J gene TRBJ1-1; the match to TRBD1 covers 10 bases. The length of the CDR3 is 13 residues. The germline V gene encodes CDR1 KGHDR and CDR2 SFDVKD. The ends lost 5 bases at V and 6 bases at J; junction bases unmatched: 2.